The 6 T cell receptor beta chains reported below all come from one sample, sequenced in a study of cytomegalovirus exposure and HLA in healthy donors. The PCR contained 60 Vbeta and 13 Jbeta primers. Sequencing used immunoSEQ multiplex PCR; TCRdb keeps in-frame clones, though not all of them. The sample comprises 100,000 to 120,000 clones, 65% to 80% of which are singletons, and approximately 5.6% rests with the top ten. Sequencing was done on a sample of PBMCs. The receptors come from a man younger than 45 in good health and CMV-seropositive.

This CDR3 is CAISELTYRENTEAFF. CDR3 DNA sequence: TGTGCCATCAGCGAACTCACGTACAGGGAGAACACTGAAGCTTTCTTT. The genes are TRBV10-3 and TRBJ1-1, with TRBD1 as a possible D gene (6 bases). Trimming removed 6 bases from V and 1 base from J, with 18 bases in between. CDR1 is ENHRY, CDR2 SYGVKD, per germline. The CDR3 totals 16 residues.

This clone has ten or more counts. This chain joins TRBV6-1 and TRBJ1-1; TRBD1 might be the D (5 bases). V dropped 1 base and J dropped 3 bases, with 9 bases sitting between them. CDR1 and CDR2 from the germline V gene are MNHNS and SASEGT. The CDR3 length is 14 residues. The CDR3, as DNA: TGTGCCAGCAGTGAAGAGACGGGGGACACTGAAGCTTTCTTT. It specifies CASSEETGDTEAFF.

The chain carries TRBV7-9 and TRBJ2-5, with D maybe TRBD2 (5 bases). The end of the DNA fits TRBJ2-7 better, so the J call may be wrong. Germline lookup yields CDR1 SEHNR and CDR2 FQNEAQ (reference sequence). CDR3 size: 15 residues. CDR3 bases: TGTGCCAGCAGCTTAGTTGAGGGCCGCTCCTACGAGCAGTACTTC. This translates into CASSLVEGRSYEQYF.

The CDR3 DNA reads as TGTGCCAGCAGTTTAACAGGGCCGGACAATGAGCAGTTCTTC. This encodes CASSLTGPDNEQFF. The V gene is TRBV27, the J gene TRBJ2-1, with D possibly being TRBD1 (6 bases). The CDR3 totals 14 residues. CDR1 and CDR2 from the germline V gene are MNHEY and SMNVEV (reference sequence). V lost 2 bases to trimming and J lost 5 bases, with 10 bases between them.

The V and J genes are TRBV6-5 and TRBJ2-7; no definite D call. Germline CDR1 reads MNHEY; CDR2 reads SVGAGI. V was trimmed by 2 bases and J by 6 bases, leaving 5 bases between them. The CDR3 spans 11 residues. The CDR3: CASSYIGEQYF. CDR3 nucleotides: TGTGCCAGCAGTTACATCGGCGAGCAGTACTTC.

CDR3 protein: CASSLEGQGRETQYF. CDR3 nucleotide sequence: TGTGCCAGCAGCTTAGAAGGACAGGGTCGAGAGACCCAGTACTTC. The chain carries TRBV7-6 and TRBJ2-5; 8 bases line up with TRBD1. This CDR3 is built from 15 residues. Per the germline V gene, CDR1 is SGHVS and CDR2 is FNYEAQ. V lost 1 base, J lost 4 bases, and 5 bases stayed unmatched.